Shown below are 29 T cell receptor beta chains from a single sample sequenced in a study of cytomegalovirus exposure and HLA in healthy donors. Vbeta (60) and Jbeta (13) primers were used in the PCR. Sequencing used immunoSEQ multiplex PCR; TCRdb keeps in-frame clones, though not all of them. Seen here are about 120,000 clones, roughly 80% observed once, and the top ten hold 2% to 3%. The specimen was PBMCs. The receptor set was obtained from a female donor in good health and CMV-seronegative.

This clone has a handful of counts. This chain links TRBV7-9 with TRBJ1-1; a possible D gene is TRBD1 (5 bases). Germline lookup yields CDR1 SEHNR and CDR2 FQNEAQ (reference sequence). CDR3 length: 13 amino acids. V lost 5 bases and J lost 4, with 11 bases in between. CDR3 protein: CASSPGGGTEAFF. As DNA, the CDR3 is TGTGCCAGCAGCCCGGGGGGAGGCACTGAAGCTTTCTTT. Combining the CDR3 with reference TRBV7-9 and TRBJ1-1 gives the whole variable domain DTGVSQNPRHKITKRGQNVTFRCDPISEHNRLYWYRQTLGQGPEFLTYFQNEAQLEKSRLLSDRFSAERPKGSFSTLEIQRTEQGDSAMYLCASSPGGGTEAFFGQGTRLTVV.

This sequence joins TRBV5-6 and TRBJ1-2; 9 bases match TRBD1. CDR1 is SGHDT, CDR2 YYEEEE, per germline. With V trimmed by 3 bases and J by 1 base, 13 bases remained unmatched. This CDR3 has 18 residues. The CDR3 sequence: CASSSLGQGIGINYGYTF. For the CDR3, the DNA is TGTGCCAGCAGCTCCCTAGGACAGGGGATAGGCATTAACTATGGCTACACCTTC. Together with reference TRBV5-6 and TRBJ1-2, the CDR3 gives the full variable domain: DAGVTQSPTHLIKTRGQQVTLRCSPKSGHDTVSWYQQALGQGPQFIFQYYEEEERQRGNFPDRFSGHQFPNYSSELNVNALLLGDSALYLCASSSLGQGIGINYGYTFGSGTRLTVV.

This clone appeared a few times. The chain carries TRBV6-4 and TRBJ1-6; D is uncertain. Germline V gene lookup returns CDR1 MRHNA and CDR2 SNTAGT. V was pared by 3 bases and J by 7 bases, with 7 bases between. The CDR3 contains 13 residues. As DNA, the CDR3 is TGTGCCAGCAGTGAAAGACAAAATTCACCCCTCCACTTT. Translation: CASSERQNSPLHF.

The rearrangement joins TRBV5-6 to TRBJ1-5, with 9 bases identical to TRBD1. Germline V lookup: CDR1 SGHDT, CDR2 YYEEEE. V lost 3 bases and J lost 3; bases outside the gene matches: 4. The CDR3 is made up of 15 amino acids. The CDR3 loop reads CASSSGTGSNQPQHF. The DNA of the CDR3 is TGTGCCAGCAGCTCCGGGACAGGGTCCAATCAGCCCCAGCATTTT.

The chain couples TRBV4-2 to TRBJ2-3, with 14 bases fitting TRBD2. Germline V lookup: CDR1 LGHNA, CDR2 YNFKEQ. The CDR3 is 18 residues long. V lost 3 bases, J lost 5 bases, and 10 bases stayed unmatched. CDR3 amino acids: CASSHREGLAGDVDTQYF. The CDR3 DNA is TGTGCCAGCAGCCACCGCGAGGGACTAGCGGGGGACGTAGATACGCAGTATTTT.

This clone was seen a few times. The chain employs TRBV6-6 and TRBJ1-2; TRBD1 aligns across 11 bases. Germline trimming cut 0 bases from V and 8 bases from J; bases unmatched to any gene: 5. The CDR3 totals 15 residues. Germline CDR1 is MNHNY and CDR2 is SVGAGI (reference sequence). The CDR3 bases are TGTGCCAGCAGTTACTCCCGGACAGGGGGCGAAGGCTACACCTTC. The encoded protein is CASSYSRTGGEGYTF.

The chain has TRBV2 and TRBJ1-5; a weak D match, TRBD1 (5 bases). Germline CDR1 SNHLY, CDR2 FYNNEI. The CDR3 has 15 amino acids. Trimming removed 5 bases from V and 7 bases from J, with 18 bases in between. CDR3 bases: TGTGCCAGCAGTCCTATGACGGGGGGAGAGCAGCCCCAGCATTTT. Residues: CASSPMTGGEQPQHF.

This clone showed up just a few times. The junction does not match germline at one end; this may be a read error. The chain combines TRBV19 with TRBJ1-1, with a possible D match to TRBD1 (6 bases). Germline V gene sequence: CDR1 LNHDA, CDR2 SQIVND (reference sequence). This CDR3 is 13 amino acids long. CDR3 sequence: CASSPGHGEGSVF. The DNA of the CDR3 is TGTGCCAGTAGCCCGGGACACGGAGAAGGGAGTGTCTTT.

This sequence joins TRBV7-8 and TRBJ2-1, with D tentatively TRBD2 (6 bases). This CDR3 is built from 16 residues. V was pared by 4 bases and J by 0 bases, with 13 bases between. The germline CDR1 and CDR2 sequences are SGHVS and FQNEAQ. The CDR3 here is CASSSGEGSSYNEQFF. The CDR3 DNA is TGTGCCAGCAGCTCGGGAGAAGGTAGCTCCTACAATGAGCAGTTCTTC.

This rearrangement joins TRBV5-1 to TRBJ2-3; 9 bases fit TRBD2. The CDR3 contains 15 residues. From germline, CDR1 is SGHRS and CDR2 YFSETQ. V was pared by 4 bases and J by 4 bases, with 7 bases of the junction left unmatched. CDR3 loop: CASSLRGGRADTQYF. The DNA for the CDR3 is TGCGCCAGCAGCCTGCGGGGGGGCCGGGCAGATACGCAGTATTTT.

The CDR3 loop reads CASSYAGADTQYF. The CDR3 DNA is TGTGCCAGCAGTTACGCGGGTGCAGATACGCAGTATTTT. The J gene is TRBJ2-3, the V gene TRBV6-5; possibly TRBD2 for D (5 bases). CDR1 is MNHEY and CDR2 is SVGAGI in the germline V gene. The CDR3 spans 13 residues. Trimming took off 2 bases at V and 4 bases at J, with 7 bases between the two ends.

This clone has just one count. The CDR3 reads CASSPLAGGLVYNEQFF. The CDR3, as DNA: TGTGCCAGCAGCCCCCTAGCGGGGGGACTCGTCTACAATGAGCAGTTCTTC. The chain combines TRBV14 with TRBJ2-1; the match to TRBD2 covers 11 bases. The V segment lost 4 bases and the J segment 3 bases; nucleotides outside the gene matches: 8. The CDR3 runs 17 residues. Germline CDR1 SGHDN, CDR2 FVKESK.

This clone was counted a single time. The chain recombines TRBV5-4 with TRBJ2-1, with D perhaps matching TRBD1 (5 bases). The V end was cut by 4 bases, the J end by 7 bases, with 33 bases between. There are 20 residues in the CDR3. Germline-derived CDR1 and CDR2 are SGHNT and YYREEE (reference sequence). CDR3 residues: CASSHNVAVRRDGARNEQFF. In DNA form, the CDR3 reads TGTGCCAGCAGCCACAACGTTGCGGTACGGCGAGATGGGGCCAGAAATGAGCAGTTCTTC. Based on the CDR3 plus reference TRBV5-4 and TRBJ2-1, the full variable domain is ETGVTQSPTHLIKTRGQQVTLRCSSQSGHNTVSWYQQALGQGPQFIFQYYREEENGRGNFPPRFSGLQFPNYSSELNVNALELDDSALYLCASSHNVAVRRDGARNEQFFGPGTRLTVL.

The genes are TRBV2 and TRBJ1-4; D not certain. The CDR3 loop spans 13 amino acids. Germline CDR1 reads SNHLY; CDR2 reads FYNNEI. The V end was cut by 9 bases, the J end by 8 bases, with 16 bases between. CDR3 coding DNA: TGTGCCAGTCTGGGTGGCACTAGGGAAAAACTGTTTTTT. This sequence encodes CASLGGTREKLFF.

V and J are TRBV7-2 and TRBJ1-2; maybe TRBD1 (6 bases). V dropped 5 bases and J dropped 6 bases, with 16 bases sitting between them. CDR3 size: 14 residues. Germline lookup yields CDR1 SGHTA and CDR2 FQGNSA. DNA for the CDR3: TGTGCCAGCAGCGCCGGGGAGGGGGTAAATGGCTACACCTTC. Amino acid sequence: CASSAGEGVNGYTF.

This chain uses TRBV5-8 with TRBJ1-2, with TRBD1 matching 9 bases. The germline V gene has CDR1 SGHTS and CDR2 YDEGEE. The CDR3 consists of 16 residues. V dropped 7 bases and J dropped 7; count of bases not matched to a gene: 17. The CDR3 region is CASLPSTGTGPSGYTF. The CDR3 DNA is TGTGCCAGCTTACCCTCGACGGGGACAGGGCCTTCTGGCTACACCTTC. Supplemented by reference TRBV5-8 and TRBJ1-2, the full variable domain reads EAGVTQSPTHLIKTRGQQATLRCSPISGHTSVYWYQQALGLGLQFLLWYDEGEERNRGNFPPRFSGRQFPNYSSELNVNALELEDSALYLCASLPSTGTGPSGYTFGSGTRLTVV.

Turning to this clone: The identical CDR3 is also encoded by other nucleotide sequences in the sample. V gene TRBV9 combines with J gene TRBJ2-6; D gene ambiguous. CDR3 length equals 14 residues. The V gene lost 4 bases and the J gene lost 0 bases, with 5 bases spanning the gap. Germline CDR1 SGDLS, CDR2 YYNGEE. CDR3 protein: CASSPSSGANVLTF. The CDR3 nucleotides are TGTGCCAGCAGCCCCTCCTCTGGGGCCAACGTCCTGACTTTC. Looking up the rest from reference TRBV9 and TRBJ2-6 gives the full variable domain: DSGVTQTPKHLITATGQRVTLRCSPRSGDLSVYWYQQSLDQGLQFLIQYYNGEERAKGNILERFSAQQFPDLHSELNLSSLELGDSALYFCASSPSSGANVLTFGAGSRLTVL.

The count of this clone is one. The genes are TRBV27 and TRBJ2-1; D gene ambiguous. Germline loops: CDR1 MNHEY, CDR2 SMNVEV (reference sequence). V lost 1 base, J lost 0 bases, and 7 bases lay in between. The CDR3 is made up of 15 amino acids. The CDR3 DNA reads TGTGCCAGCAGTTTATATACGAGCTCCTACAATGAGCAGTTCTTC. This gives the protein CASSLYTSSYNEQFF.

This chain links TRBV9 with TRBJ2-5; TRBD2 aligns across 9 bases. The junction had 8 bases not matched to a gene; V was cut back by 4 bases and J by 4 bases. CDR1 and CDR2 (germline): SGDLS, YYNGEE. This CDR3 spans 15 amino acids. Here the CDR3 reads CASSNRGRGGETQYF. The CDR3 DNA sequence: TGTGCCAGCAGCAACCGGGGGCGGGGGGGAGAGACCCAGTACTTC.

The chain joins TRBV6-1 to TRBJ2-5; TRBD1 matches 10 bases. CDR1 and CDR2 (germline): MNHNS, SASEGT. The CDR3 is made up of 13 amino acids. The junction had 2 bases not matched to a gene; V was cut back by 6 bases and J by 4 bases. The CDR3 coding sequence is TGTGCCAGCAGCCGGGACAGGGGAGAGACCCAGTACTTC. It yields the protein CASSRDRGETQYF.

The rearrangement links TRBV30 to TRBJ1-1; D is possibly TRBD1 (5 bases). Germline CDR1 and CDR2: GTSNPN and SVGIG (reference sequence). V lost 2 bases, J lost 3 bases, and 16 bases lay in between. The CDR3 totals 15 residues. CDR3 bases: TGTGCCTGGAGTCCCCCGGACACGTACCACACTGAAGCTTTCTTT. Translated: CAWSPPDTYHTEAFF.

This clone was observed a single time. The CDR3 loop reads CASSAPRTGGYTF. The CDR3 DNA is TGTGCCAGCAGCGCCCCTAGGACTGGCGGCTACACCTTC. The rearrangement links TRBV11-2 to TRBJ1-2, with D unresolved. The CDR3 is 13 amino acids. Germline V gene lookup returns CDR1 SGHAT and CDR2 FQNNGV. The V gene lost 5 bases and the J gene lost 8 bases, with 15 bases spanning the gap. The full variable domain, its missing parts supplied by reference TRBV11-2 and TRBJ1-2, is EAGVAQSPRYKIIEKRQSVAFWCNPISGHATLYWYQQILGQGPKLLIQFQNNGVVDDSQLPKDRFSAERLKGVDSTLKIQPAKLEDSAVYLCASSAPRTGGYTFGSGTRLTVV.

This clone was recorded once. The chain combines TRBV2 with TRBJ1-6, with D maybe TRBD1 (6 bases). The CDR3 loop spans 14 amino acids. Trimming left V 1 base short and J 8 bases short, with 9 bases between. Germline-derived CDR1 and CDR2 are SNHLY and FYNNEI. The CDR3 DNA reads TGTGCCAGCAGTGAAGGGACAGACTATTCACCCCTCCACTTT. This codes for CASSEGTDYSPLHF.

The chain uses TRBV15 and TRBJ2-7, with D maybe TRBD1 (7 bases). CDR3 length: 14 residues. Germline V gene data show CDR1 as LNHNV and CDR2 as YYDKDF (reference sequence). The V end was cut by 4 bases, the J end by 4 bases, with 14 bases between. The CDR3 DNA reads as TGTGCCACCAGCACCCAGGGGGGAGGTTACGAGCAGTACTTC. This encodes CATSTQGGGYEQYF.

The chain links TRBV19 to TRBJ1-2, with 11 bases that match TRBD1. CDR1 and CDR2 (germline): LNHDA, SQIVND (reference sequence). V trimming: 5 bases; J trimming: 3 bases; junction bases outside the gene matches: 14. CDR3 length: 18 residues. The CDR3 DNA sequence: TGTGCCAGTAGTTCCTCACTACGCCGGGACAGGGGGGACTATGGCTACACCTTC. This codes for CASSSSLRRDRGDYGYTF. Full variable domain (missing parts from reference TRBV19 and TRBJ1-2): DGGITQSPKYLFRKEGQNVTLSCEQNLNHDAMYWYRQDPGQGLRLIYYSQIVNDFQKGDIAEGYSVSREKKESFPLTVTSAQKNPTAFYLCASSSSLRRDRGDYGYTFGSGTRLTVV.

This clone has just one count. This sequence joins TRBV13 and TRBJ1-2; 9 positions match TRBD1. The CDR3 extends over 15 amino acids. CDR1 and CDR2 from the germline V gene are PRHDT and FYEKMQ (reference sequence). With V trimmed by 5 bases and J by 4 bases, 8 bases remained unmatched. The CDR3 loop is CASSQGQGHTYGYTF. The CDR3 nucleotides are TGTGCCAGCAGCCAGGGACAGGGCCATACCTATGGCTACACCTTC.

This clone has more than one count but fewer than ten. The J gene is TRBJ1-1, the V gene TRBV4-1, with D perhaps TRBD1 (6 bases). V shed 4 bases and J shed 1 base, with 10 bases lying between them. The CDR3 totals 14 residues. Germline CDR1 is MGHRA and CDR2 is YSYEKL. The CDR3 DNA sequence: TGCGCCAGCAGCCCCGGACAGCCGAACACTGAAGCTTTCTTT. Residues: CASSPGQPNTEAFF.

This clone has a single count. J is TRBJ2-2 and V is TRBV7-9; D remains unclear. The CDR3 is 15 residues long. Germline-derived CDR1 and CDR2 are SEHNR and FQNEAQ (reference sequence). V was trimmed by 5 bases and J by 0 bases, leaving 10 bases between them. This CDR3 reads CASSPGWANTGELFF. Written as DNA, the CDR3 is TGTGCCAGCAGCCCAGGATGGGCGAACACCGGGGAGCTGTTTTTT.

This chain links TRBV20-1 with TRBJ2-2; no firm D call. The germline V gene encodes CDR1 DFQATT and CDR2 SNEGSKA (reference sequence). The CDR3 is 11 amino acids. Trimming took off 6 bases at V and 6 bases at J, with 8 bases between the two ends. Here the CDR3 reads CSAMTAGELFF. CDR3 coding DNA: TGCAGTGCAATGACTGCCGGGGAGCTGTTTTTT.